This T cell receptor beta chain was profiled in a study of monozygotic twins with inflammatory bowel disease. Study observations and caveats: The data did not back a single strong IBD-associated clonotype or signal.

This CDR3 is built from 15 residues. Germline values: CDR1 MDHEN, CDR2 SYDVKM. Turning to this clonotype: Antigen unknown.

Reanalyzing the 5' RACE reads, TCRdb keeps one entry per CDR3 protein, without DNA. This table lists over 100,000 distinct CDR3 sequences. Each donor gave about 2.5 ml of peripheral blood. This rearrangement joins TRBV28 to TRBJ2-2; lacking DNA, the TRBD1 call made by TCRdb goes unchecked. The TCR originated in a human donor with ulcerative colitis or Crohn's disease, or a healthy co-twin of an affected twin (not recorded which). The sequencing sample was made of blood. CDR3 amino acids: CASSFETGGNRELFF.